The 30 T cell receptor beta chains reported below all come from one sample, sequenced in a study of blood T cell repertoires in COVID-19 (TCRdb year 2020). The library was generated by the immunoSEQ multiplex PCR assay. TCRdb re-hosts the immuneACCESS table, in-frame sequences only. Its copies lack some clones; in the studies checked, an unresolved V gene accounts for under half of them, and the cause for the rest is not known. Across this sample there are 250,000 to 300,000 clones, with 65% to 90% seen only once. The ten biggest clones cover around 13% of the sample. The sequenced material came from peripheral blood. These receptors were taken from a woman aged 70-85 years with COVID-19, enrolled during active disease.

This clone turned up a few times. The chain recombines TRBV4-1 with TRBJ2-2; 8 bases line up with TRBD2. This CDR3 is built from 15 residues. The germline gives CDR1 MGHRA, CDR2 YSYEKL. J gave up 6 bases and V 4 bases, and 7 bases lay outside the gene matches. The CDR3 nucleotides read TGCGCCAGCAGCCCCCCTGGGACTAGAGCCGGGGAGCTGTTTTTT. Translated, it gives CASSPPGTRAGELFF.

This clone was recorded a few times. This chain joins TRBV6-6 and TRBJ2-2, with TRBD1 matching over 7 bases. V lost 10 bases to trimming and J lost 5 bases; unmatched junction nucleotides: 10. This CDR3 contains 14 residues. The germline gives CDR1 MNHNY, CDR2 SVGAGI (reference sequence). The CDR3 loop reads CATTGTVVTGELFF. The DNA for the CDR3 is TGTGCCACCACCGGGACAGTGGTAACCGGGGAGCTGTTTTTT.

This chain uses TRBV9 with TRBJ1-2, with 9 positions matching TRBD1. The CDR3 runs 15 residues. With 0 bases clipped from V and 4 bases from J, the junction kept 4 bases outside the gene matches. CDR1 and CDR2 from the germline V gene are SGDLS and YYNGEE. CDR3 sequence (DNA): TGTGCCAGCAGCGTAGGACAGGGGGTTAGCTATGGCTACACCTTC. It encodes CASSVGQGVSYGYTF.

This clone came up once. The V and J genes are TRBV28 and TRBJ1-1; D is possibly TRBD1 (6 bases). The germline V gene encodes CDR1 MDHEN and CDR2 SYDVKM. The CDR3 consists of 13 residues. Deletions cut 2 bases from V and 7 bases from J, with 11 bases between. The CDR3 spells CASSLLDSHEAFF. The DNA of the CDR3 is TGTGCCAGCAGTTTACTGGACAGTCATGAAGCTTTCTTT. The full variable domain, in which reference TRBV28 and TRBJ1-1 provide the parts outside the CDR3, is DVKVTQSSRYLVKRTGEKVFLECVQDMDHENMFWYRQDPGLGLRLIYFSYDVKMKEKGDIPEGYSVSREKKERFSLILESASTNQTSMYLCASSLLDSHEAFFGQGTRLTVV.

This clone came up once. The rearrangement joins TRBV6-6 to TRBJ1-5, with TRBD1 matching over 8 bases. The CDR3 consists of 14 residues. Germline CDR1 MNHNY, CDR2 SVGAGI (reference sequence). Germline trimming cut 9 bases from V and 4 bases from J; bases unmatched to any gene: 8. For the CDR3, the DNA is TGTGCCAGTTCAGACAGGGGTTTGAATCAGCCCCAGCATTTT. Residues: CASSDRGLNQPQHF.

The chain recombines TRBV30 with TRBJ1-1; D unresolved. This CDR3 is built from 13 residues. CDR1 is GTSNPN, CDR2 SVGIG, per germline (reference sequence). Trimming stripped 4 bases from V and 0 bases from J, with 9 bases between. CDR3 in amino acids: CAWTGSVNTEAFF. CDR3 sequence (DNA): TGTGCCTGGACAGGTTCGGTGAACACTGAAGCTTTCTTT.

This chain joins TRBV30 and TRBJ1-4; weak D call: TRBD1 (6 bases). The CDR3 contains 13 residues. Trimming took off 3 bases at V and 8 bases at J, with 13 bases between the two ends. Germline V gives CDR1 GTSNPN, CDR2 SVGIG (reference sequence). The DNA of the CDR3 is TGTGCCTGGAGCGGATCAGGGGCCGAAAAACTGTTTTTT. Translating it yields CAWSGSGAEKLFF.

CDR3 protein: CASRRGGVNEQFF. Written as DNA, the CDR3 is TGTGCCAGCAGGCGGGGGGGTGTGAATGAGCAGTTCTTC. The V and J genes are TRBV12-3 or TRBV12-4 and TRBJ2-1; 9 bases are a match to TRBD2. J was trimmed by 7 bases and V by 6 bases; bases with no gene match: 4. This CDR3 region has 13 residues.

V and J are TRBV20-1 and TRBJ1-1, with D unresolved. The V end lost 6 bases, the J end lost 5 bases, and 10 bases lay between the germline ends. The CDR3 runs 11 residues. CDR1 is DFQATT and CDR2 is SNEGSKA in the germline V gene (reference sequence). The CDR3 DNA sequence: TGCAGTGCCGCGGCCCCAACTGAAGCTTTCTTT. It codes for CSAAAPTEAFF.

This clone was counted only a few times. The chain uses TRBV2 and TRBJ1-2; D remains unclear. This CDR3 has 13 amino acids. V lost 5 bases, J lost 5 bases, and 12 bases lay in between. The germline gives CDR1 SNHLY, CDR2 FYNNEI. CDR3 amino acids: CASSFDGGYGYTF. CDR3 DNA sequence: TGTGCCAGCAGTTTCGACGGAGGATATGGCTACACCTTC.

This chain links TRBV6-5 with TRBJ2-3; 9 nucleotides align to TRBD2. With 7 bases clipped from V and 2 bases from J, the junction kept 4 bases outside the gene matches. The V gene's germline CDR1 is MNHEY and CDR2 SVGAGI. The CDR3 consists of 14 residues. CDR3 amino acids: CASIAGGSTDTQYF. The CDR3 DNA follows: TGTGCCAGCATCGCGGGGGGGTCCACAGATACGCAGTATTTT.

The chain is built from TRBV10-3 and TRBJ2-1; the match to TRBD1 covers 7 bases. The CDR3 consists of 14 residues. Trimming at V came to 5 bases and at J to 3 bases, leaving 4 bases not matched to a gene. Germline loops: CDR1 ENHRY, CDR2 SYGVKD. CDR3 amino acids: CAISRQGSYNEQFF. Written as DNA, the CDR3 is TGTGCCATCAGTAGACAGGGCAGCTACAATGAGCAGTTCTTC.

The chain employs TRBV28 and TRBJ1-1; no clear D gene. The CDR3 covers 15 residues. The V gene lost 4 bases and the J gene lost 2 bases, with 14 bases spanning the gap. From germline, CDR1 is MDHEN and CDR2 SYDVKM. CDR3 in amino acids: CASSSFRELNTEAFF. The DNA for the CDR3 is TGTGCCAGCAGTTCATTCCGGGAGCTTAACACTGAAGCTTTCTTT.

Here the CDR3 DNA reads TGTGCCAGCAGCTGGGGGGGGAGAATTACTGAAAAACTGTTTTTT. It codes for CASSWGGRITEKLFF. The chain joins TRBV5-4 to TRBJ1-4; tentative D call: TRBD1 (5 bases). V was cut by 3 bases and J by 7 bases, with 16 bases left in between. Germline CDR1 reads SGHNT; CDR2 reads YYREEE (reference sequence). This CDR3 has 15 amino acids.

This rearrangement joins TRBV30 to TRBJ1-2; the D gene is possibly TRBD1 (6 bases). The germline gives CDR1 GTSNPN, CDR2 SVGIG (reference sequence). V lost 4 bases to trimming and J lost 7 bases, with 19 bases between them. The CDR3 loop spans 14 amino acids. CDR3 nucleotides: TGTGCCTGGACCAAAGGGGGGGGAATAGGTGGCTACACCTTC. It encodes CAWTKGGGIGGYTF.

The chain carries TRBV29-1 and TRBJ2-1; D unresolved. V shed 3 bases and J shed 8 bases, with 8 bases lying between them. Germline V gives CDR1 SQVTM, CDR2 ANQGSEA. The CDR3 runs 11 residues. For the CDR3, the DNA is TGCAGCGTTGACAGGATCCATGAGCAGTTCTTC. It is translated as CSVDRIHEQFF.

CDR3 bases: TGTGCCAGCACCCTACAAGTGGGGGGGACAGATACGCAGTATTTT. Residues: CASTLQVGGTDTQYF. This sequence joins TRBV7-2 and TRBJ2-3; 7 bases fit TRBD2. The CDR3 loop spans 15 amino acids. Per the germline V gene, CDR1 is SGHTA and CDR2 is FQGNSA. The ends lost 7 bases at V and 3 bases at J; junction bases unmatched: 10.

This clone was seen only once. J is TRBJ1-2 and V is TRBV27; D might be TRBD1 (6 bases). CDR3 size: 15 residues. Germline lookup yields CDR1 MNHEY and CDR2 SMNVEV (reference sequence). The germline V and J ends were trimmed by 7 bases and 2 bases, with 17 bases remaining between them. CDR3 sequence: CASTKATGFNYGYTF. DNA for the CDR3: TGTGCCAGCACCAAAGCCACAGGGTTCAACTATGGCTACACCTTC.

The chain carries TRBV28 and TRBJ1-4; no clear D gene. The V end lost 4 bases, the J end lost 8 bases, and 17 bases lay between the germline ends. The CDR3 is 15 residues long. Germline V lookup: CDR1 MDHEN, CDR2 SYDVKM. In DNA form, the CDR3 reads TGTGCCAGCAGTTCGCCGAGGGAGGCTAGCGAAAAACTGTTTTTT. It encodes CASSSPREASEKLFF.

This chain links TRBV7-3 with TRBJ1-6; 7 nucleotides align to TRBD1. The CDR3 has 14 amino acids. Unmatched junction bases numbered 3, after V lost 0 bases and J lost 10 bases. Germline V gene sequence: CDR1 SGHTA, CDR2 FQGTGA. CDR3 DNA: TGTGCCAGCAGCTTAACGCCAGGGGGATCACCCCTCCACTTT. Amino acids: CASSLTPGGSPLHF.

J is TRBJ2-7 and V is TRBV12-3 or TRBV12-4; D is perhaps TRBD2 (5 bases). V was shortened by 7 bases and J by 5 bases, with 15 bases between the two germline ends. This CDR3 comprises 13 residues. As DNA, the CDR3 is TGTGCCAGCATGAGTGCGGCGGGTAACGAGCAGTACTTC. It translates to CASMSAAGNEQYF.

V gene TRBV5-1 combines with J gene TRBJ2-5; 7 bases line up with TRBD2. The germline V gene encodes CDR1 SGHRS and CDR2 YFSETQ. V shed 2 bases and J 2 bases; nucleotides not matched to a gene: 9. The CDR3 extends over 16 amino acids. CDR3 region: CASSFGLADKQETQYF. The CDR3 DNA follows: TGCGCCAGCAGCTTCGGGCTAGCGGACAAACAAGAGACCCAGTACTTC.

J is TRBJ2-7 and V is TRBV10-2; possibly TRBD2 for D (5 bases). From germline, CDR1 is WSHSY and CDR2 SAAADI. The V gene lost 2 bases and the J gene lost 5 bases, with 10 bases spanning the gap. The CDR3 extends over 13 amino acids. The CDR3 region is CASSERGLDEQYF. The CDR3 DNA reads TGCGCCAGCAGTGAGCGGGGTCTCGACGAGCAGTACTTC.

The chain recombines TRBV28 with TRBJ2-7, with 7 bases fitting TRBD1. CDR3 length: 15 residues. V was clipped by 4 bases and J by 5 bases; unmatched bases: 11. In germline, CDR1 is MDHEN, CDR2 SYDVKM. The CDR3 spells CASSSIPTGSHEQYF. The CDR3 nucleotides read TGTGCCAGCAGTTCGATACCGACAGGGTCCCACGAGCAGTACTTC. Looking up the rest from reference TRBV28 and TRBJ2-7 gives the full variable domain: DVKVTQSSRYLVKRTGEKVFLECVQDMDHENMFWYRQDPGLGLRLIYFSYDVKMKEKGDIPEGYSVSREKKERFSLILESASTNQTSMYLCASSSIPTGSHEQYFGPGTRLTVT.

The V call is TRBV3-1 (or the pseudogene TRBV3-2), the J call TRBJ1-2; 7 nucleotides match TRBD1. The CDR3 runs to 13 residues. Per the germline V gene, CDR1 is LGHDT and CDR2 is YNNKEL (reference sequence). Trimming took 3 bases from V and 4 from J; bases not matched to a gene: 2. The CDR3: CASSQGQPYGYTF. DNA for the CDR3: TGTGCCAGCAGCCAGGGACAGCCCTATGGCTACACCTTC.

The V and J genes are TRBV6-5 and TRBJ1-2; weak D call: TRBD1 (6 bases). The germline gives CDR1 MNHEY, CDR2 SVGAGI. The CDR3 spans 15 residues. V was pared by 4 bases and J by 5 bases, with 17 bases between. In DNA form, the CDR3 reads TGTGCCAGCAGTTTGGCCCAGGGGACTATGTATGGCTACACCTTC. Residues: CASSLAQGTMYGYTF.

J is TRBJ1-5 and V is TRBV2; D remains unclear. Trimming took 0 bases from V and 6 from J, leaving 12 bases between them. The CDR3 length is 15 residues. Per germline, CDR1 SNHLY and CDR2 FYNNEI. The DNA for the CDR3 is TGTGCCAGCAGTGAAGCCCTCAACAGCGGTCAGCCCCAGCATTTT. It translates to CASSEALNSGQPQHF.

The CDR3 is CASSKEDREEDQPQHF. Here the CDR3 DNA reads TGTGCCAGCAGCAAAGAAGACAGGGAGGAGGATCAGCCCCAGCATTTT. This rearrangement joins TRBV21-1 to TRBJ1-5; TRBD1 was called by the table and not checked on the DNA. TRBV21-1 is a listed pseudogene. The CDR3 has 16 residues.

The chain uses TRBV6-1 and TRBJ1-2; 10 bases map to TRBD1. The junction had 7 bases not matched to a gene; V was cut back by 1 base and J by 2 bases. Germline CDR1 reads MNHNS; CDR2 reads SASEGT. This CDR3 region has 17 residues. CDR3 in amino acids: CASSEGPGQGVNYGYTF. The CDR3, as DNA: TGTGCCAGCAGTGAAGGTCCTGGACAGGGGGTGAACTATGGCTACACCTTC.

The chain is built from TRBV5-1 and TRBJ1-2, with 9 nucleotides matching TRBD1. Germline V gives CDR1 SGHRS, CDR2 YFSETQ. V was clipped by 3 bases and J by 1 base; unmatched bases: 10. There are 17 residues in the CDR3. The CDR3 DNA follows: TGCGCCAGCAGCTCCCGGACAGGGGATTGGGGTAACTATGGCTACACCTTC. Protein sequence: CASSSRTGDWGNYGYTF.